The 2 T cell receptor beta chains listed next were all sequenced from one sample in a study of shared clonotypes between healthy human individuals. Method: immunoSEQ multiplex PCR; TCRdb's copy keeps in-frame clones and lacks some. The table lists 650,000 to 800,000 clones, about 90% of them singletons. Naive CD8 cells lacked CD45RO, underwent positive selection for CCR7 and left out terminally differentiated effector memory CD45RA+ cells. The sequenced material came from naive CD8+ T cells sorted from blood. Every receptor here comes from a man aged 25-45 years in good health.

This sequence joins TRBV7-9 and TRBJ2-2; unclear D gene. This CDR3 comprises 14 residues. The V end lost 6 bases, the J end lost 5 bases, and 13 bases lay between the germline ends. From germline, CDR1 is SEHNR and CDR2 FQNEAQ (reference sequence). In DNA form, the CDR3 reads TGTGCCAGCAGGCGCCCGGGTCTAACCGGGGAGCTGTTTTTT. This translates into CASRRPGLTGELFF.

The chain combines TRBV11-2 with TRBJ2-1; 9 nucleotides align to TRBD2. The CDR3 is 13 amino acids. Trimming cost V 7 bases and J 16 bases; bases outside gene matches: 14. Germline lookup yields CDR1 SGHAT and CDR2 FQNNGV. CDR3 in amino acids: CASISQGSSGNFF. CDR3 DNA: TGTGCCAGCATCTCACAAGGGTCTAGCGGGAATTTCTTC.